This T cell receptor (beta chain) was identified in a study of early stage breast cancer tumors. Study at large: Invasive lobular carcinomas made up about 35% of the 12 ER+/PR+/HER2- tumors. Each sample averaged roughly 9.6-fold read coverage.

The method was immunoSEQ multiplex PCR; TCRdb's version includes in-frame clones alone and lacks a portion of them. The sample holds some 75,000 clones, around four fifths seen once. Worth noting for this clone: Its antigen is as yet unknown.

Study results and caveats: Comparing each tissue with blood distinguished tumor from normal in 14 of 16 patients.

Losses at the gene ends were 6 bases for V and 2 bases for J; bases not matched to a gene: 5. CDR1 is MNHNS, CDR2 SASEGT, per germline. The CDR3 is 15 residues long. This clonotype was sampled from a person aged 60 to 70 with breast cancer. The chain joins TRBV6-1 to TRBJ2-1; TRBD1 aligns across 9 bases. Material: blood. The CDR3 coding sequence is TGTGCCAGCAGCCAAACAGGGGGCACCTACAATGAGCAGTTCTTC. The encoded protein is CASSQTGGTYNEQFF.